The clone carrying this T cell receptor beta chain was seen ten or more times. The TCR beta CDR3 regions underwent amplification using RNA transcripts as the source. With the HTBI primer set, the TCR CDR3 went through a first round of RT-PCR. MiXCR was run by TCRdb on the multiplex PCR reads, yielding one entry per CDR3 protein. The table includes hundreds of thousands of distinct CDR3 sequences, approximately 15% detected once. The CDR3 spans 13 residues. Unmatched junction bases numbered 2, after V lost 2 bases and J lost 4 bases. Germline values: CDR1 GTSNPN, CDR2 SVGIG (reference sequence). This record comes from a study of T cells in Graves' hyperthyroidism and ophthalmopathy. This blood was taken when hyperthyroidism was first diagnosed, before any ophthalmopathy symptoms existed. The PBMCs had their origin in more than 9.5 ml of fresh peripheral blood.

The sequence was collected from a woman in her thirties with Graves' hyperthyroidism that later progressed to Graves' ophthalmopathy. The sample was blood. V is TRBV30 and J is TRBJ2-3; 8 nucleotides line up with TRBD1. The CDR3 region has the DNA TGTGCCTGGAGTAGGACAGGGCCAGATACGCAGTATTTT. Translating it yields CAWSRTGPDTQYF. The full variable domain, completed using reference TRBV30 and TRBJ2-3, is SQTIHQWPATLVQPVGSPLSLECTVEGTSNPNLYWYRQAAGRGLQLLFYSVGIGQISSEVPQNLSASRPQDRQFILSSKKLLLSDSGFYLCAWSRTGPDTQYFGPGTRLTVL.